This T cell receptor beta chain was recovered during a study of cytomegalovirus exposure and HLA in healthy donors. Study at large: As an earlier analysis found, roughly 170 million T cells yielded about 120 million unique TCR beta sequences.

CDR3 length: 22 amino acids. Per germline, CDR1 KGHSH and CDR2 LQKENI. Study-wide results and caveats: Associated with cytomegalovirus, according to the listing, were around 170 TCR beta chains.

Use of 60 Vbeta and 13 Jbeta primers characterized the PCR. The repertoire was sequenced with immunoSEQ multiplex PCR; TCRdb's copy has only in-frame clones and lacks some. Of about 110,000 clones listed, more than 65% are singletons. On this clone itself: Its specificity is unknown.

The TCR originated in a man aged 40-49 years in good health and CMV-seropositive. Sequencing input: PBMCs. The V call is TRBV18, the J call TRBJ2-5, with TRBD2 identical over 11 bases. The closer fit of TRBJ2-7 to the DNA end suggests the J call may be wrong. The CDR3 DNA reads TGTGCCAGCTCACCTACAGGGGGCTCAAAACTAGCGGGAGTTCGGACGCTCCACGAGCAGTACTTC. Translating gives CASSPTGGSKLAGVRTLHEQYF.